What follows are 20 T cell receptor beta chains derived from one specimen sequenced in a study of regulatory T cells in long-lasting Graves disease. TCR beta libraries were built with iRepertoire HTBI primers and Arm-PCR of CDR3 regions. TCRdb re-called the multiplex PCR reads with MiXCR, one entry per CDR3 protein. The sample lists under 400,000 distinct CDR3 sequences, roughly a sixth occurring once. Sample time point: newly diagnosed GD, antithyroid drugs for less than 3 months. There was RNA extracted from PBMCs, and the TCR library was made from it. The data were also submitted as part of a second study, on T cells in Graves' hyperthyroidism and ophthalmopathy.

This specimen was peripheral blood mononuclear cells (PBMCs), taken at new diagnosis, from a patient treated with antithyroid drugs. The receptors shown here come from a man aged 35-49 years with Graves disease.

This clonotype turned up a few times. The chain joins TRBV6-1 to TRBJ2-5; 9 bases are a match to TRBD1. V dropped 5 bases and J dropped 5; count of bases not matched to a gene: 12. Germline values: CDR1 MNHNS, CDR2 SASEGT. The CDR3 sequence is 16 residues long. The CDR3 sequence: CASSHRGDRVYETQYF. The CDR3 DNA reads TGTGCCAGCAGTCACCGGGGGGACAGGGTGTATGAGACCCAGTACTTC.

In its sample, this clonotype was seen many times. V usage is TRBV9 and J usage is TRBJ1-5, with D uncertain. V was shortened by 4 bases and J by 2 bases, with 13 bases between the two germline ends. The germline V gene has CDR1 SGDLS and CDR2 YYNGEE. The CDR3 spans 15 residues. CDR3 region: CASSTERWGNQPQHF. CDR3 coding DNA: TGTGCCAGCAGCACAGAACGGTGGGGCAATCAGCCCCAGCATTTT.

This chain uses TRBV24-1 with TRBJ2-1; D uncertain. This CDR3 is built from 16 residues. The V and J ends lost 5 bases and 2 bases respectively, with 15 bases between them. Germline V gene lookup returns CDR1 KGHDR and CDR2 SFDVKD. The DNA for the CDR3 is TGTGCCACCAGTGGGCCCAACTTGGTCCCCTACAATGAGCAGTTCTTC. It translates to CATSGPNLVPYNEQFF.

This clonotype was recorded many times. The chain carries TRBV11-1 and TRBJ1-6; possible D gene TRBD1, 5 bases. CDR3 size: 17 residues. Looked up from germline, CDR1 is SGHAT and CDR2 is FQDESV (reference sequence). Deletions cut 5 bases from V and 4 bases from J, with 18 bases between. The CDR3, as DNA: TGTGCCAGCAGCGTGATAACAGGTGGGGGGTATAATTCACCCCTCCACTTT. Protein product: CASSVITGGGYNSPLHF.

This clonotype was counted at least ten times. The CDR3 DNA reads TGTGCCAGCAGTTACTCTGCCAGCCTCCAAGAGACCCAGTACTTC. Translation gives CASSYSASLQETQYF. The chain links TRBV6-5 to TRBJ2-5; the D is unclear. This CDR3 has 15 amino acids. V lost 0 bases, J lost 1 base, and 9 bases lay in between. The germline CDR1 and CDR2 sequences are MNHEY and SVGAGI.

This chain links TRBV12-3 or TRBV12-4 with TRBJ2-6; weak D call: TRBD2 (6 bases). This CDR3 is 18 amino acids long. V lost 4 bases, J lost 4 bases, and 20 bases lay in between. The CDR3 DNA reads as TGTGCCAGCAGTTCCTTATACCCCGGGGGATGGGGGGCCAACGTCCTGACTTTC. This gives the protein CASSSLYPGGWGANVLTF.

The chain uses TRBV10-3 and TRBJ2-5; D uncertain. V lost 6 bases, J lost 7 bases, and 12 bases lay in between. Germline V lookup: CDR1 ENHRY, CDR2 SYGVKD. The CDR3 contains 12 residues. CDR3 DNA: TGTGCCATCAGGGAGCCGGGTGGGACCCAGTACTTC. Protein product: CAIREPGGTQYF.

The genes are TRBV7-9 and TRBJ2-7; 9 bases line up with TRBD1. V lost 5 bases, J lost 2 bases, and 10 bases stayed unmatched. The CDR3 loop spans 16 amino acids. Per the germline V gene, CDR1 is SEHNR and CDR2 is FQNEAQ (reference sequence). As DNA, the CDR3 is TGTGCCAGCAGCCCCGACCCGGGACAGGGACCCTACGAGCAGTACTTC. It yields the protein CASSPDPGQGPYEQYF.

The sample holds many counts of this clonotype. The chain carries TRBV13 and TRBJ2-1; maybe TRBD1 (5 bases). CDR1 is PRHDT and CDR2 is FYEKMQ in the germline V gene (reference sequence). V was cut by 0 bases and J by 2 bases, with 11 bases left in between. This CDR3 spans 16 amino acids. The CDR3 DNA follows: TGTGCCAGCAGCTTAGGGGGGCAGGGCGCCTACAATGAGCAGTTCTTC. This translates into CASSLGGQGAYNEQFF.

This clonotype was observed at least ten times. The gene calls are TRBV10-3 and TRBJ2-3; 8 bases are a match to TRBD2. The CDR3 is made up of 16 amino acids. Germline CDR1 and CDR2: ENHRY and SYGVKD. V shed 5 bases, J shed 1 base, and the junction held 8 bases outside the gene matches. The CDR3 protein is CAISPGLGIRTDTQYF. CDR3 bases: TGTGCCATCAGTCCGGGACTAGGTATTCGCACAGATACGCAGTATTTT.

This clonotype was found many times. V and J are TRBV24-1 and TRBJ1-1, with no clear D. V lost 3 bases, J lost 5 bases, and 6 bases lay in between. The length of the CDR3 is 12 residues. Germline CDR1 and CDR2: KGHDR and SFDVKD. In DNA form, the CDR3 reads TGTGCCACCAGTGATGGTGGAACTGAAGCTTTCTTT. It specifies CATSDGGTEAFF.

This clonotype was found many times. The chain is built from TRBV20-1 and TRBJ1-4, with D unclear. Per germline, CDR1 DFQATT and CDR2 SNEGSKA (reference sequence). The CDR3 has 15 residues. V was pared by 3 bases and J by 8 bases, with 19 bases between. In DNA form, the CDR3 reads TGCAGTGCTAGTAGCTTAGGGCGTCTCGGAGAAAAACTGTTTTTT. This translates into CSASSLGRLGEKLFF.

This clonotype occurred many times. The CDR3 DNA reads TGTGCCAGCAGTTGGCAGGGGGCTTACGAGCAGTACTTC. It encodes CASSWQGAYEQYF. The chain combines TRBV6-5 with TRBJ2-7, with 8 bases that match TRBD1. This CDR3 has 13 residues. Germline V lookup: CDR1 MNHEY, CDR2 SVGAGI. Unmatched junction bases numbered 3, after V lost 4 bases and J lost 4 bases.

The J gene is TRBJ1-2, the V gene TRBV28; TRBD1 matches at 7 bases. CDR3 length equals 15 residues. From germline, CDR1 is MDHEN and CDR2 SYDVKM. V was clipped by 3 bases and J by 4 bases; unmatched bases: 8. The CDR3 coding sequence is TGTGCCAGCAGTTTCCCCAGGGGGAACGGCTATGGCTACACCTTC. This sequence encodes CASSFPRGNGYGYTF.

At least ten counts were recorded for this clonotype. In nucleotides, the CDR3 is TGTGCCAGCCGGCTAGCGGGGGGGACCCCAGATACGCAGTATTTT. It translates to CASRLAGGTPDTQYF. The gene calls are TRBV27 and TRBJ2-3, with 12 bases aligning to TRBD2. Trimming took 8 bases from V and 4 from J; bases not matched to a gene: 7. CDR1 is MNHEY and CDR2 is SMNVEV in the germline V gene (reference sequence). The CDR3 is 15 residues long.

In this sample, this clonotype turned up many times. The junction departs from the called germline gene at one end, perhaps through a read error. This chain joins TRBV9 and TRBJ1-2; D is unclear. The V gene's germline CDR1 is SGDLS and CDR2 YYNGEE. The CDR3 loop spans 16 amino acids. The CDR3 bases are TGTGCCAGCAGCCCCCTAAAGGAACAGTCACCTTGGCTGGATGACTTC. Amino acids: CASSPLKEQSPWLDDF. Looking up the rest from reference TRBV9 and TRBJ1-2 gives the full variable domain: DSGVTQTPKHLITATGQRVTLRCSPRSGDLSVYWYQQSLDQGLQFLIQYYNGEERAKGNILERFSAQQFPDLHSELNLSSLELGDSALYFCASSPLKEQSPWLDDFGSGTRLTVV.

This clonotype was seen many times. The chain couples TRBV7-2 to TRBJ2-5, with TRBD2 matching over 9 bases. V was clipped by 0 bases and J by 7 bases; unmatched bases: 9. The V gene's germline CDR1 is SGHTA and CDR2 FQGNSA. There are 16 residues in the CDR3. The CDR3 region has the DNA TGTGCCAGCAGCTTAGCTGCGGGAGGGGCTCGCGGGACCCAGTACTTC. Protein product: CASSLAAGGARGTQYF. The whole variable domain, remainder taken from reference TRBV7-2 and TRBJ2-5, is GAGVSQSPSNKVTEKGKDVELRCDPISGHTALYWYRQSLGQGLEFLIYFQGNSAPDKSGLPSDRFSAERTGGSVSTLTIQRTQQEDSAVYLCASSLAAGGARGTQYFGPGTRLLVL.

This clonotype appeared many times. V gene TRBV30 combines with J gene TRBJ1-6, with 9 nucleotides matching TRBD1. The V gene end was trimmed by 6 bases and the J gene end by 9 bases; junction bases not matched to a gene: 12. Germline-derived CDR1 and CDR2 are GTSNPN and SVGIG (reference sequence). The CDR3 loop spans 15 amino acids. The DNA of the CDR3 is TGTGCCTGCGTACCTCGGACAGGGGCTGGTTCACCCCTCCACTTT. Its protein is CACVPRTGAGSPLHF.

In its sample, this clonotype was seen a few times. V is TRBV19 and J is TRBJ2-6; D is uncertain. Germline-derived CDR1 and CDR2 are LNHDA and SQIVND (reference sequence). CDR3 size: 15 residues. Deletions cut 3 bases from V and 4 bases from J, with 10 bases between. DNA for the CDR3: TGTGCCAGTAGTATTGGGCCTGGGGGGGCCAACGTCCTGACTTTC. As protein: CASSIGPGGANVLTF.

This clonotype was counted ten times or more. This sequence joins TRBV9 and TRBJ2-1; 8 bases map to TRBD1. CDR1 is SGDLS and CDR2 is YYNGEE in the germline V gene. Unmatched junction bases numbered 7, after V lost 0 bases and J lost 8 bases. The CDR3 runs 15 residues. This CDR3 reads CASSVGTGRMDEQFF. The CDR3 DNA reads TGTGCCAGCAGCGTAGGGACAGGGCGGATGGATGAGCAGTTCTTC.